This is a list of T cell receptor beta chains from one sample in a study of blood T cell repertoires in COVID-19. Sequenced by immunoSEQ multiplex PCR; TCRdb stores in-frame clones only, minus some. This sample has about 57,000 clones, with roughly 80% found just once. Sequencing was carried out using peripheral blood. The receptors shown here come from a woman aged 55 to 70 with acute or convalescent COVID-19. The CDR3 runs from the conserved cysteine through the conserved F or W. For some rows the clone size is stated as once, few or many, or as a class when expanded; others skip it.

abundance | v_gene | CDR3aa
NA | TRBV9 | CASSYPGQGWQEQYF
NA | TRBV27 | CASSRGGSQPQHF
NA | TRBV10-3 | CAIKQGFNNEQFF
few | TRBV6-2/TRBV6-3 | CASSSVATNEKLFF
NA | TRBV19 | CASKDRSSYNEQFF
NA | TRBV12-3/TRBV12-4 | CASTRVVGTEAFF
NA | TRBV18 | CASSHPEKTGFGTDTQYF
few | TRBV7-2 | CASSTASGQDEKLFF
NA | TRBV7-9 | CASSLAGLNEKLFF
once | TRBV6-6 | CASSYSTPGTGYEQYF
NA | TRBV7-6 | CASSMGTGPVEQYF
once | TRBV29-1 | CSVAGTGTGANVLTF
NA | TRBV6-5 | CASTRDRYTDTQYF
NA | TRBV11-2 | CASSSPGFSSTDTQYF
NA | TRBV27 | CASSLKAISSSSYNSPLHF
NA | TRBV6-2/TRBV6-3 | CASSYSRRGYTF
NA | TRBV7-9 | CASSGGGEKLFF
NA | TRBV27 | CASRVYGGLNEQFF
NA | TRBV27 | CASSPTSAGELFF
few | TRBV9 | CASSGNQDRGLDYGYTF
NA | TRBV9 | CASSAYDRATNEKLFF
NA | TRBV7-9 | CASSSRDRKASTGELFF
NA | TRBV2 | CASSELAADTGELFF
once | TRBV19 | CASSINTNTEAFF
NA | TRBV3-1/TRBV3-2 | CASSQEPPRISNQPQHF
NA | TRBV24-1 | CATSDPTSGETDTQYF
NA | TRBV2 | CASSQRRSYTF
NA | TRBV18 | CASSPVSEYLNTEAFF
NA | TRBV11-2 | CASSATGGYGYTF
NA | TRBV4-2 | CASSVGGTGANVLTF
NA | TRBV6-5 | CASSYQGTAGGGYTF
NA | TRBV7-9 | CASSPQTGIPYGYTF
NA | TRBV2 | CASREEGLAGGQETQYF
NA | TRBV11-2 | CASSSRDRGRSEKLFF
few | TRBV7-9 | CASSLGLRYEQYF
NA | TRBV30 | CAWSVGTMGVNSPLHF
NA | TRBV7-9 | CASSWDSQPQHF
NA | TRBV3-1/TRBV3-2 | CASSQAATNEKLFF
NA | TRBV3-1/TRBV3-2 | CASSQPDSFGNTIYF
NA | TRBV5-4 | CASSLDNSIAKNIQYF
NA | TRBV6-6 | CASSASGGAEAFF
few | TRBV4-3 | CASSQEPQFTYGYTF
few | TRBV9 | CASSVVAGEAFF
NA | TRBV5-1 | CASSQMGANSPLHF
once | TRBV6-6 | CASRDSRGPGQPQHF
NA | TRBV10-2 | CASSVTGTEQYF
NA | TRBV19 | CARRQVSYGYTF
NA | TRBV9 | CASSVATANYGYTF
NA | TRBV11-2 | CASSRQTGTGGNEQFF
NA | TRBV30 | CAWNRVSTEAFF
NA | TRBV7-9 | CASSLVDNEKLFF